Each of the 27 T cell receptor beta chains below was sequenced from the same sample in a study of human T cells and chemical hapten exposure. TCRdb re-analysed the RACE reads in MiXCR, keeping a single row per CDR3 protein. The sample includes fewer than 50,000 distinct CDR3 sequences, 9.5% of them seen just once. The sample's time point: patch test 3, about 24 weeks after DPC sensitization. Treatment meaning: therapeutic diphenylcyclopropenone sensitization with weekly scalp DPC. Unfractionated whole blood yielded the extracted total RNA. The input for sequencing was whole blood, taken in connection with sensitization to the hapten diphenylcyclopropenone (DPC). The source of these receptors is a middle-aged man with alopecia areata. Some clones in this sample may be carry-over from other donors' samples.

The rearrangement joins TRBV12-3 or TRBV12-4 to TRBJ1-2, with unresolved D. This CDR3 has 11 residues. Trimming pared 6 bases from V and 7 bases from J, leaving 9 bases between. CDR3 sequence reads: CASRSEGGYTF. The DNA of the CDR3 is TGTGCCAGCAGATCAGAAGGTGGCTACACCTTC.

This clonotype was seen more than once but under ten times. V and J are TRBV6-2 or TRBV6-3 and TRBJ2-7; TRBD2 might be the D (6 bases). The CDR3 consists of 12 residues. V was cut by 6 bases and J by 0 bases, with 6 bases left in between. Germline V gives CDR1 MNHEY, CDR2 SVGEGT. The CDR3 DNA reads TGTGCCAGCAGGACTAGCTCCTACGAGCAGTACTTC. Translation gives CASRTSSYEQYF.

This clonotype was observed a handful of times. J is TRBJ2-1 and V is TRBV7-2; 12 bases agree with TRBD2. The CDR3 covers 19 residues. Germline V gene sequence: CDR1 SGHTA, CDR2 FQGNSA. With V trimmed by 4 bases and J by 0 bases, 10 bases remained unmatched. In nucleotides, the CDR3 is TGTGCCAGCAGCTCCAGACTAGCGGGAGTGTTGAGCTCCTACAATGAGCAGTTCTTC. Residues: CASSSRLAGVLSSYNEQFF.

This clonotype occurred a few times. The genes are TRBV6-6 and TRBJ1-2; 9 positions match TRBD1. The CDR3 runs 15 residues. J lost 6 bases, V lost 6 bases, and 11 bases had no gene match. Germline V gene sequence: CDR1 MNHNY, CDR2 SVGAGI (reference sequence). The CDR3 bases are TGTGCCAGCAGAGAAGGGGACAGGGCCGATCATGGCTACACCTTC. The encoded protein is CASREGDRADHGYTF.

This chain links TRBV4-1 with TRBJ2-5; unclear D gene. The germline V and J ends were trimmed by 3 bases and 2 bases, with 4 bases remaining between them. The CDR3 sequence is 12 residues long. Germline V CDR1 and CDR2: MGHRA, YSYEKL. As DNA, the CDR3 is TGCGCCAGCAGCCATTCACAAGAGACCCAGTACTTC. The encoded protein is CASSHSQETQYF.

This clonotype has a handful of counts. This sequence joins TRBV20-1 and TRBJ2-1; D may correspond to TRBD1 or TRBD2 (6 bases each). The CDR3 has 14 amino acids. Trimming stripped 2 bases from V and 2 bases from J, with 10 bases between. Germline V gene sequence: CDR1 DFQATT, CDR2 SNEGSKA (reference sequence). The CDR3 sequence: CSARWGAAYNEQFF. In DNA, the CDR3 is TGCAGTGCTAGATGGGGGGCAGCCTACAATGAGCAGTTCTTC.

This clonotype was counted at least ten times. V usage is TRBV7-9 and J usage is TRBJ2-3, with no clear D. The CDR3 extends over 13 amino acids. The ends were cut back, 5 bases at V and 5 bases at J, with 11 bases in the middle. CDR1 is SEHNR, CDR2 FQNEAQ, per germline (reference sequence). The CDR3 sequence: CASSLTGLDTQYF. The DNA for the CDR3 is TGTGCCAGCAGCCTCACCGGCCTAGATACGCAGTATTTT. Supplemented by reference TRBV7-9 and TRBJ2-3, the full variable domain reads DTGVSQNPRHKITKRGQNVTFRCDPISEHNRLYWYRQTLGQGPEFLTYFQNEAQLEKSRLLSDRFSAERPKGSFSTLEIQRTEQGDSAMYLCASSLTGLDTQYFGPGTRLTVL.

The table lists this clonotype with a few counts. The chain carries TRBV20-1 and TRBJ2-7; TRBD2 agrees at 11 bases. The J segment lost 5 bases and the V segment lost 2 bases, leaving 14 bases of the junction unmatched. This CDR3 spans 17 amino acids. Germline V lookup: CDR1 DFQATT, CDR2 SNEGSKA (reference sequence). CDR3 sequence (DNA): TGCAGTGCTAGATCTATTCCCGGACTAGCGGGTCCTGACGAGCAGTACTTC. It is translated as CSARSIPGLAGPDEQYF.

This chain uses TRBV29-1 with TRBJ2-3; D is perhaps TRBD2 (6 bases). Germline V gene sequence: CDR1 SQVTM, CDR2 ANQGSEA. The CDR3 runs 14 residues. Trimming removed 3 bases from V and 0 bases from J, with 10 bases in between. Here the CDR3 DNA reads TGCAGCGTTGATAGCGGCTTGAGCACAGATACGCAGTATTTT. Translated, it gives CSVDSGLSTDTQYF.

This clonotype has a count of ten or more. V gene TRBV7-2 combines with J gene TRBJ2-1; 13 bases are a match to TRBD2. This CDR3 comprises 15 residues. The trim removed 5 bases at V and 7 bases at J, leaving 5 bases unmatched. Germline CDR1 is SGHTA and CDR2 is FQGNSA. The chain's CDR3 is CASSPRTSGRNEQFF. The CDR3 region has the DNA TGTGCCAGCAGCCCCCGGACTAGCGGGAGAAATGAGCAGTTCTTC.

The chain combines TRBV29-1 with TRBJ2-7, with TRBD2 identical over 7 bases. The CDR3 is 14 residues long. Trimming at V came to 3 bases and at J to 2 bases, leaving 7 bases not matched to a gene. The germline V gene encodes CDR1 SQVTM and CDR2 ANQGSEA. For the CDR3, the DNA is TGCAGCGTTGAGTTGTCTAGCGGAGCCTACGAGCAGTACTTC. This translates into CSVELSSGAYEQYF.

This clonotype was observed many times. This chain joins TRBV4-1 and TRBJ2-1, with 8 nucleotides matching TRBD2. The CDR3 spans 15 residues. V trimming: 2 bases; J trimming: 10 bases; junction bases outside the gene matches: 10. The germline V gene has CDR1 MGHRA and CDR2 YSYEKL. The DNA for the CDR3 is TGCGCCAGCAGCCAATGGCCGGGAGGGCCTTTCGAGCAGTTCTTC. Amino acids: CASSQWPGGPFEQFF.

This clonotype occurred a few times. J is TRBJ1-4 and V is TRBV6-5, with D tentatively TRBD1 (5 bases). This CDR3 contains 14 residues. Trimming took 2 bases from V and 7 from J, leaving 11 bases between them. The germline gives CDR1 MNHEY, CDR2 SVGAGI. CDR3 nucleotides: TGTGCCAGCAGTTACGACAGAATGGCTGAAAAACTGTTTTTT. Amino acids: CASSYDRMAEKLFF.

The chain uses TRBV30 and TRBJ2-1; 7 bases agree with TRBD1. Germline trimming cut 3 bases from V and 4 bases from J; bases unmatched to any gene: 18. The CDR3 covers 18 residues. Looked up from germline, CDR1 is GTSNPN and CDR2 is SVGIG (reference sequence). CDR3: CAWSLPLLDRRRYNEQFF. The DNA for the CDR3 is TGTGCCTGGAGCCTCCCCCTCTTGGACAGGCGGAGATACAATGAGCAGTTCTTC.

The rearrangement joins TRBV6-2 or TRBV6-3 to TRBJ1-2; D is unclear. The CDR3 runs 11 residues. V was cut by 6 bases and J by 7 bases, with 9 bases left in between. Germline CDR1 is MNHEY and CDR2 is SVGEGT. DNA for the CDR3: TGTGCCAGCAGGAGGAGTGGTGGCTACACCTTC. Translation: CASRRSGGYTF.

This clonotype was counted at least ten times. The V call is TRBV7-3, the J call TRBJ2-1; maybe TRBD2 (7 bases). V was pared by 5 bases and J by 8 bases, with 25 bases between. Germline-derived CDR1 and CDR2 are SGHTA and FQGTGA. The CDR3 is 17 amino acids. Here the CDR3 reads CASSLRPAGSGGDEQFF. CDR3 nucleotide sequence: TGTGCCAGCAGCCTCCGCCCTGCGGGATCGGGGGGCGATGAGCAGTTCTTC.

This clonotype was detected many times. The CDR3 spells CASSPQRGGNQPQHF. The CDR3 region has the DNA TGTGCCAGCTCACCTCAGCGGGGGGGCAATCAGCCCCAGCATTTT. The chain couples TRBV18 to TRBJ1-5, with D tentatively TRBD1 (5 bases). The V end was cut by 3 bases, the J end by 2 bases, with 11 bases between. CDR1 and CDR2 from the germline V gene are KGHSH and LQKENI. The CDR3 sequence is 15 residues long. The full variable domain, rest sourced from reference TRBV18 and TRBJ1-5, is NAGVMQNPRHLVRRRGQEARLRCSPMKGHSHVYWYRQLPEEGLKFMVYLQKENIIDESGMPKERFSAEFPKEGPSILRIQQVVRGDSAAYFCASSPQRGGNQPQHFGDGTRLSIL.

Many counts were recorded for this clonotype. The chain employs TRBV6-2 or TRBV6-3 and TRBJ2-1; D gene unclear. The CDR3 runs to 13 residues. Germline CDR1 and CDR2: MNHEY and SVGEGT. V was trimmed by 6 bases and J by 6 bases, leaving 12 bases between them. This CDR3 reads CASRGQTPNEQFF. DNA for the CDR3: TGTGCCAGCAGGGGCCAAACCCCCAATGAGCAGTTCTTC.

The chain employs TRBV12-3 or TRBV12-4 and TRBJ1-6; 9 nucleotides line up with TRBD1. The CDR3 extends over 14 amino acids. The trim removed 6 bases at V and 6 bases at J, leaving 3 bases unmatched. Here the CDR3 reads CASSPTGGNSPLHF. The CDR3 DNA reads as TGTGCCAGCAGCCCGACAGGGGGTAATTCACCCCTCCACTTT.

This clonotype has more than one count but fewer than ten. The chain uses TRBV12-3 or TRBV12-4 and TRBJ1-3; maybe TRBD1 (5 bases). Trimming shortened V by 7 bases and J by 3 bases, and 16 bases separated the two germline ends. The length of the CDR3 is 15 residues. In nucleotides, the CDR3 is TGTGCCAGCATCTTGGCAGGGCAATATGGAAACACCATATATTTT. Translation gives CASILAGQYGNTIYF.

This sequence joins TRBV29-1 and TRBJ2-7; D may be TRBD1 (5 bases). The CDR3 is made up of 12 amino acids. CDR1 is SQVTM and CDR2 is ANQGSEA in the germline V gene. V lost 7 bases and J lost 2, with 12 bases in between. CDR3 coding DNA: TGCAGCGCTGGGGCACGTACCTACGAGCAGTACTTC. Translation: CSAGARTYEQYF.

This clonotype has a count of ten or more. The rearrangement links TRBV7-9 to TRBJ2-1; D perhaps matches TRBD2 (5 bases). The CDR3 is made up of 16 amino acids. The germline CDR1 and CDR2 sequences are SEHNR and FQNEAQ (reference sequence). Trimming removed 5 bases at V and 2 bases at J, with 16 bases between. The DNA for the CDR3 is TGTGCCAGCAGCCCCCGAGGGCCCGCCGCCTACAATGAGCAGTTCTTC. Translating it yields CASSPRGPAAYNEQFF.

The rearrangement uses TRBV7-9 and TRBJ2-1, with D tentatively TRBD2 (6 bases). Germline loops: CDR1 SEHNR, CDR2 FQNEAQ (reference sequence). Trimming took 2 bases from V and 8 from J, leaving 16 bases between them. The CDR3 is 15 amino acids. DNA for the CDR3: TGTGCCAGCAGCTTAATGGGTAGCCGGAGGGATGAGCAGTTCTTC. This gives the protein CASSLMGSRRDEQFF.

The rearrangement joins TRBV20-1 to TRBJ2-6; D gene ambiguous. The CDR3 extends over 13 amino acids. Germline loops: CDR1 DFQATT, CDR2 SNEGSKA (reference sequence). V was clipped by 4 bases and J by 2 bases, with 6 bases between them. The CDR3 DNA reads as TGCAGTGCTATAACTACTGGGGCCAACGTCCTGACTTTC. This encodes CSAITTGANVLTF.

This sequence joins TRBV7-8 and TRBJ2-1; D is uncertain. V was cut by 3 bases and J by 6 bases, with 9 bases left in between. The CDR3 has 13 amino acids. CDR1 is SGHVS, CDR2 FQNEAQ, per germline. The CDR3 coding sequence is TGTGCCAGCAGCTTCTTTCCGAGCAATGAGCAGTTCTTC. This translates into CASSFFPSNEQFF.

The V gene is TRBV28, the J gene TRBJ2-7; D perhaps matches TRBD2 (6 bases). The CDR3 contains 13 residues. The germline V gene encodes CDR1 MDHEN and CDR2 SYDVKM. V was clipped by 7 bases and J by 6 bases, with 16 bases between them. CDR3 DNA sequence: TGTGCCAGCATAGAAGGGCGGGAAGGCGAGCAGTACTTC. This codes for CASIEGREGEQYF.

This clonotype was seen repeatedly, ten times or more. This chain connects TRBV3-1 to TRBJ2-7, with D tentatively TRBD1 (6 bases). This CDR3 has 14 residues. CDR1 is LGHDT, CDR2 YNNKEL, per germline (reference sequence). The ends were cut back, 4 bases at V and 0 bases at J, with 10 bases in the middle. CDR3 in amino acids: CASSRDTNSYEQYF. In DNA, the CDR3 is TGTGCCAGCAGCCGGGACACTAACTCCTACGAGCAGTACTTC.